This T cell receptor beta chain was retrieved from a study of T cell responses to AZD1222 COVID-19 vaccine. Study-wide points: Clonal diversity was possibly underestimated, and the donors were mostly white British, with more females. In the spike-specific TCR repertoire, nearly half reportedly target unmutated variant regions. At baseline, just 6 or 7 AZD1222 recipients tested seropositive. Repertoire sampling happened only post peak T cell response.

On this clone itself: The antigen is undetermined.

The V and J ends lost 4 bases and 7 bases, in that order; junction bases with no gene match: 7. The CDR3 consists of 14 residues. Germline V gene sequence: CDR1 SGHTA, CDR2 FQGTGA. Sequenced by immunoSEQ multiplex PCR; TCRdb stores in-frame clones only, minus some. The profile shows roughly 140,000 clones, roughly 91% of them singletons. The rearrangement joins TRBV7-3 to TRBJ2-3; 8 bases are shared with TRBD2. The TCR originated in an adult who received the AZD1222 COVID-19 vaccine. The sample was peripheral blood, taken 28 days after the second AZD1222 dose. CDR3 region: CASSSGTSLNTQYF. The CDR3 DNA is TGTGCCAGCAGCTCAGGGACTAGTTTAAATACGCAGTATTTT. The whole variable domain, remainder taken from reference TRBV7-3 and TRBJ2-3, is GAGVSQTPSNKVTEKGKYVELRCDPISGHTALYWYRQSLGQGPEFLIYFQGTGAADDSGLPNDRFFAVRPEGSVSTLKIQRTERGDSAVYLCASSSGTSLNTQYFGPGTRLTVL.